Described below is a single T cell receptor beta chain sequence and its context. The antigen is unknown. The data are from a study of shared clonotypes between healthy human individuals. Nashville, Tennessee was home to all donors, who were Caucasian adults. Germline V gene sequence: CDR1 SGHTA, CDR2 FQGNSA. This CDR3 is built from 15 residues. Trimming shortened V by 1 base and J by 7 bases, and 11 bases separated the two germline ends. Overall study findings and caveats: Some clonotypes were shared by all four sorted-subset donors, while others were not shared. The non-shared ones had lower generation probabilities than the shared ones. Some naive CD4 clonotypes, roughly 4.7%, turned up in common across several donors.

Each subset's genomic DNA was shared equally among a number of immunoSEQ plates. The method was immunoSEQ multiplex PCR; TCRdb's version includes in-frame clones alone and lacks a portion of them. Of millions of clones listed, roughly 96% are singletons. The source is a man aged 18-30 years in good health. The V call is TRBV7-2, the J call TRBJ1-6; D remains ambiguous. The material sequenced was naive CD4+ T cells sorted from blood. Indicated subset: CD45RA+ positively selected. CDR3 region: CASSLVEGTNSPLHF. CDR3 DNA: TGTGCCAGCAGCTTAGTGGAGGGAACCAATTCACCCCTCCACTTT.